This note documents a single T cell receptor beta chain sequence. The PCR used 60 Vbeta and 13 Jbeta primers. Libraries were prepared by immunoSEQ multiplex PCR; TCRdb keeps only in-frame clonotypes and omits some of them. The sample has about 80,000 clones, about 80% seen once. The record originates from a study of cytomegalovirus exposure and HLA in healthy donors. The CDR3 loop spans 14 amino acids. Trimming took off 2 bases at V and 3 bases at J, with 11 bases between the two ends. CDR1 is SGHNT and CDR2 is YYREEE in the germline V gene (reference sequence). Sequenced: PBMCs. The sequence was obtained from a man aged 50 or older in good health and CMV-seropositive. The chain recombines TRBV5-4 with TRBJ1-2, with a tentative D call TRBD1 (5 bases). The CDR3, as DNA: TGTGCCAGCAGCTTCGGGGCGGGGGACTATGGCTACACCTTC. Its translation: CASSFGAGDYGYTF.